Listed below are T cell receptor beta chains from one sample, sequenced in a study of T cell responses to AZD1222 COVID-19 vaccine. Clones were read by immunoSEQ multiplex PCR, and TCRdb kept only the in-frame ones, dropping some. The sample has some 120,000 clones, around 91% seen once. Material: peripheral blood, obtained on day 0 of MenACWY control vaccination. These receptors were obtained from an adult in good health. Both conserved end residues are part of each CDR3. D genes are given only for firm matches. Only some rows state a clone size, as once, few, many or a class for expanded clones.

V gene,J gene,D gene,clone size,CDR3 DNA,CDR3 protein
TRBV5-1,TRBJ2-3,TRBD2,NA,TGCGCCAGCAGCTTGGGTGGGGCTAGCGGGAGCGGAACAGATACGCAGTATTTT,CASSLGGASGSGTDTQYF
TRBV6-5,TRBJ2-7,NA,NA,TGTGCCAGCAGGCTCGGAGGGACCGACCCCTACGAGCAGTACTTC,CASRLGGTDPYEQYF
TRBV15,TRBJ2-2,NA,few,TGTGCCACCAGCAGACCCACCGGCAAGGGGACCGGGGAGCTGTTTTTT,CATSRPTGKGTGELFF
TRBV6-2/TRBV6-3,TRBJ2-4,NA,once,TGTGCCAGCAGCCCACGGGGGCGGCTGGGGGCCAAAAACATTCAGTACTTC,CASSPRGRLGAKNIQYF
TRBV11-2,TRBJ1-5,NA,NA,TGTGCCAGCAGCTTAGCAGGGATTAATCAGCCCCAGCATTTT,CASSLAGINQPQHF
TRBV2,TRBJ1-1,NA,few,TGTGCCAGCAGTGCGACAGTGGGGAACGCTGAAGCTTTCTTT,CASSATVGNAEAFF
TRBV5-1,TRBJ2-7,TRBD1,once,TGCGCCAGCAGCTTGGCCGGGACAGAAGGGGAGCAGTACTTC,CASSLAGTEGEQYF
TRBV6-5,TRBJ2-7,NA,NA,TGTGCCAGCAGTTACTCCGCGGGCTCCTACGAGCAGTACTTC,CASSYSAGSYEQYF
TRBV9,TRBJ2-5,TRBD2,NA,TGTGCCAGCAGCGTGAGCGGGATGCGAGAGACCCAGTACTTC,CASSVSGMRETQYF
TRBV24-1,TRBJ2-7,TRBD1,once,TGTGCCACCAGTGGGGGACCGGGACAGCAGTACGAGCAGTACTTC,CATSGGPGQQYEQYF
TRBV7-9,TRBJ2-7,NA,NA,TGTGCCAGCAGCTTAGGAGGCCCGAGCTCCTACGAGCAGTACTTC,CASSLGGPSSYEQYF
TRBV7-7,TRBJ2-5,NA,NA,TGTGCCAGCAGCTTAAGTGGCCAAGAGACCCAGTACTTC,CASSLSGQETQYF
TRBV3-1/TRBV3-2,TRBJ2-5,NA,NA,TGTGCCAGCAGCTGGGGGTCCCTTCAAGAGACCCAGTACTTC,CASSWGSLQETQYF
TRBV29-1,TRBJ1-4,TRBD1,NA,TGCAGCATAGGGGACAGCTGGACTGAAAAACTGTTTTTT,CSIGDSWTEKLFF
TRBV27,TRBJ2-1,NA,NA,TGTGCCAGCAGTTTATCCGAATACAATGAGCAGTTCTTC,CASSLSEYNEQFF
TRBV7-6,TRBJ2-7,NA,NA,TGTGCCAGCAGCGACGGGACTGGCTACGAGCAGTACTTC,CASSDGTGYEQYF
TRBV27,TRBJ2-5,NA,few,TGTGCCAGCAGCCCGACTGGCAGGGTCGAAGAGACCCAGTACTTC,CASSPTGRVEETQYF
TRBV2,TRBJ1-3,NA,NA,TGTGCCAGCAGTGAAGACCAGGCGAAGGGAAACACCATATATTTT,CASSEDQAKGNTIYF
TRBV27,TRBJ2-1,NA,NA,TGTGCCAGCAGTTTATCCGGGTCACCCTACAATGAGCAGTTCTTC,CASSLSGSPYNEQFF
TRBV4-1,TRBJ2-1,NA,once,TGCGCCAGCAGCCGAAGGACCGGGTACTCCTACAATGAGCAGTTCTTC,CASSRRTGYSYNEQFF
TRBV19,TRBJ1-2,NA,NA,TGTGCCACCTCGACGGGTGCTAACTATGGCTACACCTTC,CATSTGANYGYTF
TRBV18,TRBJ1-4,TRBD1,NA,TGTGCCAGCTCACTAAGACAGGGAAATGAAAAACTGTTTTTT,CASSLRQGNEKLFF
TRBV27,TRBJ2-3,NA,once,TGTGCCAGCAGTTTCCCAGGGAATGATACGCAGTATTTT,CASSFPGNDTQYF
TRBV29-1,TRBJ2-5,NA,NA,TGCAGCGTCGAGGGGCAAATCGAGACCCAGTACTTC,CSVEGQIETQYF
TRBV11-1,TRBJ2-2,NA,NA,TGTGCCAGCGGGTCCGGGCCGCCTCCGAACACCGGGGAGCTGTTTTTT,CASGSGPPPNTGELFF
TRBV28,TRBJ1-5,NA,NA,TGTGCCAGCAGGGGCAATCAGCCCCAGCATTTT,CASRGNQPQHF
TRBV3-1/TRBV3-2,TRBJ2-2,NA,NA,TGTGCCAGCAGCCAAACACAGGGATCCGGGGAGCTGTTTTTT,CASSQTQGSGELFF
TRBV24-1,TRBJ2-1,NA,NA,TGTGCCACCAGTGATTTGAATAGTGGACCGATCAATGAGCAGTTCTTC,CATSDLNSGPINEQFF